A single sample is the source of the 12 T cell receptor beta chains below, sequenced in a study of T cells in Graves' hyperthyroidism and ophthalmopathy. The TCR beta CDR3 regions underwent amplification using RNA transcripts as the source. TCR CDR3 regions were first amplified by RT-PCR with HTBI primers. TCRdb processed the multiplex PCR reads anew with MiXCR; each CDR3 protein has one entry. The top ten hold 26% of the sample, which has approximately 520,000 distinct CDR3 sequences, less than 25% seen once. Sequencing was carried out using blood. These receptor sequences come from a man between 18 and 35 years old with Graves' hyperthyroidism.

Ten or more counts support this clonotype. This chain connects TRBV4-1 to TRBJ1-1; 9 nucleotides match TRBD1. Germline CDR1 MGHRA, CDR2 YSYEKL. CDR3 length equals 17 residues. J was trimmed by 5 bases and V by 0 bases; bases with no gene match: 10. In nucleotides, the CDR3 is TGCGCCAGCAGCCAAGATCCAGGACAGGGGTGGGCGACTGAAGCTTTCTTT. Protein: CASSQDPGQGWATEAFF.

Points on this clonotype: The junction differs from germline at one of its ends, possibly a read error. The chain uses TRBV6-5 and TRBJ2-5; 11 bases are shared with TRBD2. This CDR3 contains 16 residues. Germline V gene lookup returns CDR1 MNHEY and CDR2 SVGAGI. The DNA for the CDR3 is TGTGCCCGCAGTTACACCGGGACTAGCGGACAAGAGACCCAGTACTTC. Protein: CARSYTGTSGQETQYF.

This clonotype was detected many times. The junction departs from germline at one end; a sequencing error may be responsible. The chain has TRBV27 and TRBJ1-2; 8 positions agree with TRBD1. Germline V lookup: CDR1 MNHEY, CDR2 SMNVEV (reference sequence). This CDR3 is built from 15 residues. The CDR3 here is CASSTHPTGAAGCTF. For the CDR3, the DNA is TGTGCCAGCAGTACTCATCCGACAGGGGCGGCTGGCTGCACCTTC.

The V and J genes are TRBV20-1 and TRBJ1-1, with 8 positions matching TRBD1. This CDR3 is built from 12 residues. Trimming cost V 6 bases and J 11 bases; bases outside gene matches: 11. From germline, CDR1 is DFQATT and CDR2 SNEGSKA (reference sequence). The chain's CDR3 is CSALQGVLGAFF. The CDR3 DNA reads as TGCAGTGCGTTACAGGGGGTCCTTGGGGCTTTCTTT.

This sequence joins TRBV20-1 and TRBJ1-2; D is uncertain. The germline gives CDR1 DFQATT, CDR2 SNEGSKA (reference sequence). There are 14 residues in the CDR3. The V gene lost 8 bases and the J gene lost 3 bases, with 19 bases spanning the gap. As DNA, the CDR3 is TGCAGTCGAAGAAGACCTGGGAGTGACTATGGCTACACCTTC. This sequence encodes CSRRRPGSDYGYTF.

This clonotype was found many times. Here the CDR3 DNA reads TGCGCCAGCAGCTGGGCAGGACAGGAAGAGACCCAGTACTTC. This codes for CASSWAGQEETQYF. This rearrangement joins TRBV5-1 to TRBJ2-5, with 7 positions matching TRBD1. Trimming took 3 bases from V and 3 from J; bases not matched to a gene: 5. Germline CDR1 SGHRS, CDR2 YFSETQ. The CDR3 sequence is 14 residues long.

In this sample, this clonotype turned up many times. The rearrangement uses TRBV7-2 and TRBJ1-2, with 12 bases that match TRBD1. Germline V CDR1 and CDR2: SGHTA, FQGNSA. Trimming removed 4 bases from V and 8 bases from J; junction bases left unmatched: 11. The CDR3 extends over 16 amino acids. CDR3 bases: TGTGCCAGCAGCTCCCTTACGGGACAGGGGGCGAAGGGCTACACCTTC. This translates into CASSSLTGQGAKGYTF.

This clonotype occurred many times. The chain links TRBV6-1 to TRBJ2-2, with 8 bases fitting TRBD1. With V trimmed by 8 bases and J by 2 bases, 4 bases remained unmatched. Germline V CDR1 and CDR2: MNHNS, SASEGT. This CDR3 has 14 residues. DNA of the CDR3: TGTGCCAGCCTCGACAGGGGAAACACCGGGGAGCTGTTTTTT. Encoded protein: CASLDRGNTGELFF.

CDR3 sequence reads: CSVIDRTYEAFF. DNA of the CDR3: TGCAGTGTTATCGACCGGACGTATGAAGCTTTCTTT. The rearrangement links TRBV20-1 to TRBJ1-1; D is undetermined. CDR1 and CDR2 from the germline V gene are DFQATT and SNEGSKA (reference sequence). There are 12 residues in the CDR3. V lost 7 bases and J lost 7, with 16 bases in between.

This clonotype was recorded many times. The chain couples TRBV20-1 to TRBJ2-5; 8 positions match TRBD2. Trimming took 6 bases from V and 4 from J; bases not matched to a gene: 1. The CDR3 consists of 11 residues. Germline values: CDR1 DFQATT, CDR2 SNEGSKA (reference sequence). CDR3 nucleotides: TGCAGTGCCGGGAGGGGAGAGACCCAGTACTTC. This translates into CSAGRGETQYF.

This clonotype showed up many times. V and J are TRBV28 and TRBJ1-1; no clear D. Germline lookup yields CDR1 MDHEN and CDR2 SYDVKM. The V and J ends lost 2 bases and 0 bases respectively, with 10 bases between them. This CDR3 has 15 residues. DNA of the CDR3: TGTGCCAGCAGTTTAAACTCGGGTATGAACACTGAAGCTTTCTTT. Protein: CASSLNSGMNTEAFF. Complete variable domain (other parts from reference TRBV28 and TRBJ1-1): DVKVTQSSRYLVKRTGEKVFLECVQDMDHENMFWYRQDPGLGLRLIYFSYDVKMKEKGDIPEGYSVSREKKERFSLILESASTNQTSMYLCASSLNSGMNTEAFFGQGTRLTVV.

This clonotype was seen many times. The CDR3 coding sequence is TGCGCCAGCAGCTCCGGCGGGATGACTTTCTTT. It is translated as CASSSGGMTFF. The chain employs TRBV5-1 and TRBJ1-1, with no clear D. The CDR3 has 11 residues. The V and J ends lost 3 bases and 12 bases respectively, with 12 bases between them. In germline, CDR1 is SGHRS, CDR2 YFSETQ.